The following is a T cell receptor (beta chain) sequence with its context. Sequencing used immunoSEQ multiplex PCR; TCRdb keeps in-frame clones, though not all of them. The table records 300,000 to 450,000 clones, 80% to 90% of them present only once. The data belong to a study of blood T cell repertoires in COVID-19. Study information: Some COVID-19 samples were acute and others convalescent; all came from the United States, Italy and Spain.

This TCR came from a woman aged 60 to 75 with COVID-19, enrolled during active disease. The sample comprised peripheral blood.

Here the CDR3 DNA reads TGTGCCAGCAGTTTCAACACACCGAACTATGGCTACACCTTC. Protein sequence: CASSFNTPNYGYTF. V usage is TRBV27 and J usage is TRBJ1-2, with D uncertain. Deletions cut 3 bases from V and 2 bases from J, with 10 bases between. There are 14 residues in the CDR3. Germline V gene data show CDR1 as MNHEY and CDR2 as SMNVEV (reference sequence).